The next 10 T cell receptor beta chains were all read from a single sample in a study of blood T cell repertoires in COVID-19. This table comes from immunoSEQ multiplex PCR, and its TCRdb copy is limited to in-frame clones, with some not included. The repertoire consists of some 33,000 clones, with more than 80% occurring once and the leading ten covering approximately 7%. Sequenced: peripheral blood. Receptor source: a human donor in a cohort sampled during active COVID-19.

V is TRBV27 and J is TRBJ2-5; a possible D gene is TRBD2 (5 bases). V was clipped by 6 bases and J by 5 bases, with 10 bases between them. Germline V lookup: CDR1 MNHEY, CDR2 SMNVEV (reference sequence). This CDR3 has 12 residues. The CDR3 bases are TGTGCCAGCAGGGGAGCGGTGGAGACCCAGTACTTC. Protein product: CASRGAVETQYF.

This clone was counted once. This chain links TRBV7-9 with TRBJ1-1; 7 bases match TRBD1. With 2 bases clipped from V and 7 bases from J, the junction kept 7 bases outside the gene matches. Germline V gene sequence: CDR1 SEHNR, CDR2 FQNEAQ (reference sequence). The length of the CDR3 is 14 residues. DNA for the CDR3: TGTGCCAGCAGCTTATTAAAAGGGGGCTTTGAAGCTTTCTTT. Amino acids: CASSLLKGGFEAFF.

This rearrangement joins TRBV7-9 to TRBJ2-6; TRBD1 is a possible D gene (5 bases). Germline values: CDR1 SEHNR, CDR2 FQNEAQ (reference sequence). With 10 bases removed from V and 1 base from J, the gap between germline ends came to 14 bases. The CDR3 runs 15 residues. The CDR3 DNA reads TGTGCCATAGGGGTGGGGTCTTCTGGGGCCAACGTCCTGACTTTC. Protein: CAIGVGSSGANVLTF.

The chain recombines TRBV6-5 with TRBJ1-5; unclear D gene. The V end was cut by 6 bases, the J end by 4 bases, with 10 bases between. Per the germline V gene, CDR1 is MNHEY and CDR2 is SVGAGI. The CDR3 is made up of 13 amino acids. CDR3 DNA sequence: TGTGCCAGCAGATTCAGCGAGAATCAGCCCCAGCATTTT. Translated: CASRFSENQPQHF.

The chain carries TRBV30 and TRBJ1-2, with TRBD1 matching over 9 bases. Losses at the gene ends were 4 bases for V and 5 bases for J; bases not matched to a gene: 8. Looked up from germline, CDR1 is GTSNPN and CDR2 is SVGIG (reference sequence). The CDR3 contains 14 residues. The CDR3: CAWNLEQGAYGYTF. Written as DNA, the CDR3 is TGTGCCTGGAATTTAGAACAGGGGGCGTATGGCTACACCTTC.

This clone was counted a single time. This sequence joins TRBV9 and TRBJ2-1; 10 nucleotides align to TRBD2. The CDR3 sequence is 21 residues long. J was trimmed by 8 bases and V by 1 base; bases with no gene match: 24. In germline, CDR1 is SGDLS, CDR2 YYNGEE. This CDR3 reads CASSVPSDPTRAGGPDYEQFF. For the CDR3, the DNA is TGTGCCAGCAGCGTACCCTCGGACCCGACTAGAGCGGGAGGGCCAGACTATGAGCAGTTCTTC.

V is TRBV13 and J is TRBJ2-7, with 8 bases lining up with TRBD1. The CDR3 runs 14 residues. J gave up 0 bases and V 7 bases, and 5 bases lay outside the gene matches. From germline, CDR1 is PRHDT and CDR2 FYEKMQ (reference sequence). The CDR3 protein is CASNGQGDSYEQYF. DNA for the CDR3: TGTGCCAGCAACGGACAGGGTGACTCCTACGAGCAGTACTTC.

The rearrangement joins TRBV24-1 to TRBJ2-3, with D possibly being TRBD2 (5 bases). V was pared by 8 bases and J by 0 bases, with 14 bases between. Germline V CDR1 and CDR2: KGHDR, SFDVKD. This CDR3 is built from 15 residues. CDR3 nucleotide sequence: TGTGCCACCACTCCGAGCGGAGCTAGCACAGATACGCAGTATTTT. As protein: CATTPSGASTDTQYF.

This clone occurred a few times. CDR3: CATSGPGQNTGELFF. The CDR3 DNA is TGTGCCACCAGTGGCCCGGGACAGAACACCGGGGAGCTGTTTTTT. The rearrangement uses TRBV24-1 and TRBJ2-2, with D perhaps TRBD1 (6 bases). The CDR3 covers 15 residues. The V end lost 5 bases, the J end lost 1 base, and 10 bases lay between the germline ends. CDR1 and CDR2 from the germline V gene are KGHDR and SFDVKD.

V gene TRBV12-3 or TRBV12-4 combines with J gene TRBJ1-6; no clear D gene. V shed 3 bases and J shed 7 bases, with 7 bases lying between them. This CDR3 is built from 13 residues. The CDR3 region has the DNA TGTGCCAGCAGTTTTTCGCAGAATTCACCCCTCCACTTT. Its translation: CASSFSQNSPLHF.